The 19 T cell receptor beta chains in this list originate from one sample, sequenced in a study of molecular identifiers for immune sequencing clone quantification. Using its own MiXCR run on the PCR reads, TCRdb lists one record per CDR3 protein. The sample records about 640,000 distinct CDR3 sequences, about 20% being singletons. The source material was naive CD8+ T cells from blood, with Jurkat cell RNA spiked in. Subset here: FACS-sorted CD8+CD4-CCR7+CD45RA+ naive T cells. The receptors here all came from a human donor in good health. Some libraries in this study had Jurkat cell RNA spiked in.

The chain uses TRBV6-2 or TRBV6-3 and TRBJ1-2, with 7 bases identical to TRBD1. The CDR3 runs 16 residues. V was pared by 6 bases and J by 1 base, with 11 bases of the junction left unmatched. Per the germline V gene, CDR1 is MNHEY and CDR2 is SVGEGT. CDR3 nucleotides: TGTGCCAGCAGCAAGACAGGGCGGCATAGTAACTATGGCTACACCTTC. Translated: CASSKTGRHSNYGYTF.

The chain recombines TRBV9 with TRBJ2-7; D call uncertain. V was trimmed by 3 bases and J by 0 bases, leaving 10 bases between them. From germline, CDR1 is SGDLS and CDR2 YYNGEE. The CDR3 extends over 14 amino acids. The CDR3 spells CASSDKADSYEQYF. The CDR3 DNA reads as TGTGCCAGCAGCGACAAGGCCGACTCCTACGAGCAGTACTTC.

Worth noting for this clonotype: A much larger clone sits a single nucleotide away, making a read error possible. V usage is TRBV7-9 and J usage is TRBJ2-7; D not certain. The CDR3 is 12 residues long. From germline, CDR1 is SEHNR and CDR2 FQNEAQ (reference sequence). The DNA for the CDR3 is TGTGCCAGCAGCTTCGCGCCCTACGAGCAGTGCTTC. Translating it yields CASSFAPYEQCF. Supplemented by reference TRBV7-9 and TRBJ2-7, the full variable domain reads DTGVSQNPRHKITKRGQNVTFRCDPISEHNRLYWYRQTLGQGPEFLTYFQNEAQLEKSRLLSDRFSAERPKGSFSTLEIQRTEQGDSAMYLCASSFAPYEQCFGPGTRLTVT.

This clonotype was detected only a few times. V and J are TRBV7-9 and TRBJ1-4; 8 bases fit TRBD1. The CDR3 has 18 residues. The J segment lost 7 bases and the V segment lost 5 bases, leaving 18 bases of the junction unmatched. Germline loops: CDR1 SEHNR, CDR2 FQNEAQ (reference sequence). The CDR3 coding sequence is TGTGCCAGCAGCAACTGGGAGTCAGGGGGCAGGATCGGTGAAAAACTGTTTTTT. Its translation is CASSNWESGGRIGEKLFF.

About this clonotype itself: This may arise from a read error, as a much more abundant clone is one base away. The CDR3 sequence is CRATLTLGGRSGTDTQYF. DNA for the CDR3: TGCAGGGCTACACTAACCCTTGGGGGCAGGTCAGGTACAGATACGCAGTATTTT. This chain connects TRBV20-1 to TRBJ2-3, with a tentative D call TRBD1 (6 bases). The germline gives CDR1 DFQATT, CDR2 SNEGSKA (reference sequence). CDR3 length: 18 residues.

This clonotype was counted only a few times. This chain joins TRBV12-5 and TRBJ2-5; possible D gene TRBD2, 6 bases. Deletions cut 7 bases from V and 5 bases from J, with 14 bases between. Germline V lookup: CDR1 LGHNT, CDR2 FRNRAP. The CDR3 contains 13 residues. As DNA, the CDR3 is TGTGCTAGTGCACGGGGGTTGCTCGAGACCCAGTACTTC. Protein sequence: CASARGLLETQYF.

The rearrangement uses TRBV12-3 or TRBV12-4 and TRBJ1-2; 7 positions agree with TRBD1. This CDR3 has 16 amino acids. The V and J ends lost 8 bases and 4 bases, in that order; junction bases with no gene match: 16. The CDR3 sequence is CASGLGTVTSSYGYTF. DNA of the CDR3: TGTGCCAGCGGCCTTGGGACAGTCACTTCCAGCTATGGCTACACCTTC.

In this sample, this clonotype turned up many times. V usage is TRBV24-1 and J usage is TRBJ2-2, with D perhaps given as TRBD1 or TRBD2 (5 bases each). This CDR3 is built from 13 residues. V gave up 6 bases and J gave up 4 bases, with 8 bases separating them. Germline CDR1 and CDR2: KGHDR and SFDVKD. The CDR3 DNA reads TGTGCCACCAGTCCAGGGAGCACCGGGGAGCTGTTTTTT. Translating gives CATSPGSTGELFF.

This clonotype showed up many times. The chain is built from TRBV14 and TRBJ2-7; maybe TRBD1 (5 bases). CDR1 is SGHDN and CDR2 is FVKESK in the germline V gene. Trimming shortened V by 0 bases and J by 3 bases, and 12 bases separated the two germline ends. The CDR3 length is 15 residues. The CDR3 DNA sequence: TGTGCCAGCAGCCAAGATGTACAGGTCCTCTACGAGCAGTACTTC. Protein sequence: CASSQDVQVLYEQYF.

This clonotype has ten or more counts. The gene calls are TRBV27 and TRBJ1-6; 8 bases are shared with TRBD1. Trimming at V came to 4 bases and at J to 8 bases, leaving 7 bases not matched to a gene. Germline CDR1 reads MNHEY; CDR2 reads SMNVEV (reference sequence). This CDR3 spans 15 amino acids. As DNA, the CDR3 is TGTGCCAGCAGTTCGTATGGACAGGGAGATTCACCCCTCCACTTT. As protein: CASSSYGQGDSPLHF.

Many counts were recorded for this clonotype. The chain links TRBV19 to TRBJ1-5; maybe TRBD1 (6 bases). Per the germline V gene, CDR1 is LNHDA and CDR2 is SQIVND (reference sequence). The germline V and J ends were trimmed by 3 bases and 5 bases, with 8 bases remaining between them. The CDR3 is made up of 13 amino acids. The CDR3 coding sequence is TGTGCCAGTAGTATTCAGGGGCATCAGCCCCAGCATTTT. Encoded protein: CASSIQGHQPQHF.

The chain employs TRBV28 and TRBJ2-1, with 7 nucleotides matching TRBD2. This CDR3 comprises 14 residues. Germline V gene data show CDR1 as MDHEN and CDR2 as SYDVKM. V gave up 5 bases and J gave up 10 bases; unmatched junction bases: 11. The CDR3 region is CASSPRVGEGEQFF. The CDR3 DNA follows: TGTGCCAGCAGTCCCCGAGTCGGGGAGGGCGAGCAGTTCTTC.

In its sample, this clonotype was seen many times. This chain connects TRBV28 to TRBJ2-7; 10 positions match TRBD2. The V gene's germline CDR1 is MDHEN and CDR2 SYDVKM. The CDR3 has 15 amino acids. J gave up 4 bases and V 1 base, and 4 bases lay outside the gene matches. The CDR3 loop is CASSLFTSGMYEQYF. As DNA, the CDR3 is TGTGCCAGCAGTTTATTCACTAGCGGGATGTACGAGCAGTACTTC.

This clonotype was picked up many times. This chain uses TRBV4-1 with TRBJ1-6; D unclear. From germline, CDR1 is MGHRA and CDR2 YSYEKL. The V gene lost 4 bases and the J gene lost 4 bases, with 14 bases spanning the gap. This CDR3 contains 16 residues. CDR3 nucleotides: TGCGCCAGCAGCCTCGGTGGCAGTACATATAATTCACCCCTCCACTTT. It translates to CASSLGGSTYNSPLHF.

This clonotype has ten or more counts. The chain joins TRBV20-1 to TRBJ2-7, with 7 bases fitting TRBD1. Germline V gene data show CDR1 as DFQATT and CDR2 as SNEGSKA (reference sequence). With V trimmed by 6 bases and J by 0 bases, 8 bases remained unmatched. The CDR3 contains 14 residues. The CDR3 DNA reads as TGCAGTGCCGACGGGGACAGTGGCTCCTACGAGCAGTACTTC. It encodes CSADGDSGSYEQYF.

A word on this clonotype: Given the absence of the conserved phenylalanine or tryptophan at the CDR3 end, a read error is likely. This sequence joins TRBV12-3 or TRBV12-4 and TRBJ1-1, with TRBD1 matching over 10 bases. J was trimmed by 8 bases and V by 6 bases; bases with no gene match: 9. The CDR3 is 14 residues long. The DNA for the CDR3 is TGTGCCAGCAGCTTCGGACAGGGGGGGACGGAAGCTTTCCTT. Protein: CASSFGQGGTEAFL.

The chain couples TRBV13 to TRBJ2-5, with TRBD1 identical over 7 bases. The CDR3 runs to 15 residues. The J segment lost 3 bases and the V segment lost 5 bases, leaving 9 bases of the junction unmatched. CDR1 and CDR2 from the germline V gene are PRHDT and FYEKMQ (reference sequence). CDR3 residues: CASSHNRDSEETQYF. The CDR3 DNA reads as TGTGCCAGCAGCCATAACCGGGACAGTGAAGAGACCCAGTACTTC.

The chain couples TRBV7-3 to TRBJ2-7, with D perhaps matching TRBD2 (6 bases). Germline loops: CDR1 SGHTA, CDR2 FQGTGA. V dropped 4 bases and J dropped 1 base, with 11 bases sitting between them. The CDR3 runs 14 residues. The CDR3 loop is CASSSKTRSYEQYF. Here the CDR3 DNA reads TGTGCCAGCAGCTCGAAGACTAGATCCTACGAGCAGTACTTC.

This clonotype was seen more than once but under ten times. The chain joins TRBV6-5 to TRBJ1-2, with D perhaps TRBD1 (5 bases). The germline V gene has CDR1 MNHEY and CDR2 SVGAGI. This CDR3 region has 15 residues. V lost 0 bases and J 3 bases, leaving 11 bases between the germline ends. CDR3 sequence reads: CASSYSPDNHYGYTF. CDR3 DNA sequence: TGTGCCAGCAGTTACTCCCCGGACAACCACTATGGCTACACCTTC.